The clone carrying this TCR beta chain was counted a few times. Use of 60 Vbeta and 13 Jbeta primers characterized the PCR. As handled by the study authors: Later, an analysis found roughly 80 million unique TCR beta chains, and about 10 million of these were shared. The assay was immunoSEQ multiplex PCR, and TCRdb's table has in-frame clones only and misses some. That table furnishes V, J and clone size, whereas the DNA furnished D and trimming. The table includes around 190,000 clones, just over 75% detected once. This sample is part of a study of cytomegalovirus exposure and HLA in healthy donors. The CDR3 sequence is 14 residues long. The V segment lost 2 bases and the J segment 7 bases; nucleotides outside the gene matches: 6. Germline CDR1 MNHEY, CDR2 SMNVEV (reference sequence).

Sequences were obtained from PBMCs. The genes are TRBV27 and TRBJ2-7; 9 bases match TRBD2. This TCR was recovered from a man aged 30 to 39 in good health and CMV-seronegative. The DNA for the CDR3 is TGTGCCAGCAGTTTAATGGCGGGAGGGAGGGAGCAGTACTTC. This encodes CASSLMAGGREQYF.